These 11 T cell receptor beta chains were all obtained from the same sample, sequenced in a study of breast tumors, draining lymph nodes, adjacent tissues (dated by TCRdb to the mid-2010s). The protocol used for the library was multiplex PCR. The sequencing machine was an Illumina HiSeq 2000. TCRdb trimmed public reads at Q25 via fastp, called clones via MiXCR and kept in-frame beta chains. Each entry merges the rows of one CDR3 protein and shows their most common DNA and genes. Present in this sample are fewer than 200,000 distinct CDR3 sequences, 33% of which were seen just once. The ten most abundant clones make up about 3.9% of the sample. Lymph node samples were obtained from the axillary draining lymph nodes of breast cancer patients. Specimen: axillary lymph node tissue. These receptors were taken from a female donor with breast cancer. Some clones in this sample may be carry-over from other donors' samples.

This clonotype showed up many times. The junction differs from germline at one of its ends, possibly a read error. The rearrangement links TRBV7-8 to TRBJ2-6; 7 bases are a match to TRBD1. The CDR3 sequence is 20 residues long. The germline gives CDR1 SGHVS, CDR2 FQNEAQ. CDR3: CASSLYGRQGLGSRANVLTF. CDR3 nucleotides: TGTGCCAGCAGCTTATACGGAAGACAGGGTTTAGGCTCTCGGGCCAACGTCCTGACTTTC.

This clonotype was seen at least ten times. A much larger clone is a single base away; this may be a read error. V is TRBV24-1 and J is TRBJ2-5, with D perhaps being TRBD1 or TRBD2 (5 bases each). CDR3 length: 14 residues. CDR1 is KGHDR and CDR2 is SFDVKD in the germline V gene. The CDR3 DNA follows: TGTGCCACCGGTGATCCAGGGACGTCGGAGACCCAGTACTTC. Encoded protein: CATGDPGTSETQYF.

This clonotype was counted at least ten times. This chain joins TRBV20-1 and TRBJ2-3; D unclear. CDR1 DFQATT and CDR2 SNEGSKA come from the germline V gene (reference sequence). V was pared by 6 bases and J by 1 base, with 11 bases between. This CDR3 contains 13 residues. CDR3 sequence reads: CSAESDRTDTQYF. CDR3 DNA: TGCAGTGCCGAATCCGACCGCACAGATACGCAGTATTTT.

This sequence joins TRBV2 and TRBJ1-4; TRBD1 matches at 7 bases. Per the germline V gene, CDR1 is SNHLY and CDR2 is FYNNEI. V shed 9 bases, J shed 8 bases, and the junction held 15 bases outside the gene matches. There are 15 residues in the CDR3. The CDR3 is CASTSGTVPDEKLFF. The CDR3 bases are TGTGCCAGTACCTCCGGGACAGTACCGGACGAAAAACTGTTTTTT.

This chain joins TRBV10-3 and TRBJ1-1; possibly TRBD1 for D (6 bases). The germline gives CDR1 ENHRY, CDR2 SYGVKD. The V gene lost 5 bases and the J gene lost 6 bases, with 13 bases spanning the gap. The CDR3 has 13 amino acids. CDR3 sequence reads: CAISYQGLAEAFF. The CDR3 DNA reads as TGTGCCATCAGTTATCAGGGGTTGGCTGAAGCTTTCTTT.

This clonotype was detected many times. The V gene is TRBV11-2, the J gene TRBJ2-5; 7 positions agree with TRBD1. The V and J ends lost 4 bases and 2 bases, in that order; junction bases with no gene match: 16. The CDR3 spans 18 residues. In germline, CDR1 is SGHAT, CDR2 FQNNGV. CDR3 residues: CASSSYGTATPQQETQYF. For the CDR3, the DNA is TGTGCCAGCAGCTCCTACGGGACAGCTACCCCTCAACAAGAGACCCAGTACTTC.

The chain has TRBV7-2 and TRBJ1-3; 8 positions agree with TRBD1. The germline V gene encodes CDR1 SGHTA and CDR2 FQGNSA. The V and J ends lost 2 bases and 5 bases, in that order; junction bases with no gene match: 5. The CDR3 has 15 amino acids. The CDR3 protein is CASSLRRTGRNTIYF. In DNA, the CDR3 is TGTGCCAGCAGCTTACGCCGGACAGGGAGAAACACCATATATTTT.

With respect to this clonotype: A much larger clone differs from this one at a single base, so this may be a read error. The chain carries TRBV20-1 and TRBJ2-1; 8 bases line up with TRBD2. V dropped 1 base and J dropped 9; count of bases not matched to a gene: 14. Germline V gene data show CDR1 as DFQATT and CDR2 as SNEGSKA (reference sequence). The CDR3 is made up of 16 amino acids. CDR3 protein: CSARALLKREFTEQFF. CDR3 DNA: TGCAGTGCTAGAGCTCTGCTGAAGCGGGAGTTTACTGAGCAGTTCTTC.

This clonotype was counted ten times or more. This chain uses TRBV11-2 with TRBJ2-7, with D uncertain. V shed 1 base and J shed 1 base, with 8 bases lying between them. The CDR3 is 14 amino acids. Germline loops: CDR1 SGHAT, CDR2 FQNNGV. The CDR3 spells CASSLGLQSYEQYF. CDR3 nucleotides: TGTGCCAGCAGCTTAGGACTGCAGTCCTACGAGCAGTACTTC.

About this clonotype itself: A single base separates this from a much larger clone, so it may be a read error. The conserved final phenylalanine or tryptophan is absent from the CDR3, which likely points to a read error. The V call is TRBV18, the J call TRBJ2-7; D possibly corresponds to TRBD1 (6 bases). Per the germline V gene, CDR1 is KGHSH and CDR2 is LQKENI. With 4 bases removed from V and 3 bases from J, the gap between germline ends came to 10 bases. The length of the CDR3 is 13 residues. CDR3 in amino acids: CASSLQDSYEQYL. For the CDR3, the DNA is TGTGCCAGCTCACTTCAGGACAGCTACGAGCAGTACCTC.

The chain combines TRBV19 with TRBJ1-5; 8 nucleotides agree with TRBD1. With V trimmed by 11 bases and J by 7 bases, 16 bases remained unmatched. The CDR3 covers 15 residues. Germline V gene sequence: CDR1 LNHDA, CDR2 SQIVND (reference sequence). The CDR3 DNA is TGTGCCGATAGTATAACTGTACAGGGGGAACAGCCCCAGCATTTT. Translation: CADSITVQGEQPQHF.